The 27 T cell receptor beta chains presented below share a single source sample, sequenced in a study of blood T cells in healthy people across ages. A second PCR of about 7 to 12 cycles used a sample-barcoded 5' primer and a J-beta primer mix. Each CDR3 protein gets one entry after TCRdb re-called the 5' RACE reads with MiXCR. The sample lists around 690,000 distinct CDR3 sequences, roughly 58% occurring once. The sample comprised blood. The receptor source for this set is a man aged 60 to 75 in good health.

The gene calls are TRBV11-2 and TRBJ1-2; 7 bases line up with TRBD1. The CDR3 is made up of 14 amino acids. V lost 0 bases and J lost 7; bases outside the gene matches: 5. Germline V gives CDR1 SGHAT, CDR2 FQNNGV. CDR3 amino acids: CASSLEGQISGYTF. In DNA, the CDR3 is TGTGCCAGCAGCTTAGAGGGACAGATAAGTGGCTACACCTTC.

The chain joins TRBV20-1 to TRBJ2-1, with 9 positions matching TRBD2. CDR1 is DFQATT and CDR2 is SNEGSKA in the germline V gene (reference sequence). The ends lost 6 bases at V and 8 bases at J; junction bases unmatched: 14. The length of the CDR3 is 15 residues. DNA of the CDR3: TGCAGTGCCGGCGAGGGCGGGGGGGCTGTCTATGAGCAGTTCTTC. Translating gives CSAGEGGGAVYEQFF.

In its sample, this clonotype was seen a few times. This chain links TRBV6-2 or TRBV6-3 with TRBJ2-7; no firm D call. V lost 8 bases and J 2 bases, leaving 16 bases between the germline ends. Germline V gives CDR1 MNHEY, CDR2 SVGEGT. CDR3 length equals 14 residues. The CDR3, as DNA: TGTGCCAGCCGTTTCCGAGCCGACCCCTACGAGCAGTACTTC. It specifies CASRFRADPYEQYF.

The chain links TRBV7-2 to TRBJ2-2; 8 bases map to TRBD2. Looked up from germline, CDR1 is SGHTA and CDR2 is FQGNSA. This CDR3 is built from 15 residues. Trimming cost V 5 bases and J 6 bases; bases outside gene matches: 8. The CDR3 bases are TGTGCCAGCAGCCCCCGGGGGGGGATGTCCGGGGAGCTGTTTTTT. Protein sequence: CASSPRGGMSGELFF.

The V gene is TRBV14, the J gene TRBJ2-6; the D is unclear. Germline lookup yields CDR1 SGHDN and CDR2 FVKESK. Trimming left V 6 bases short and J 4 bases short, with 10 bases between. The CDR3 length is 14 residues. CDR3 nucleotides: TGTGCCAGCAGTCCGACACTGGGGGCCAACGTCCTGACTTTC. Translating it yields CASSPTLGANVLTF. Using reference TRBV14 and TRBJ2-6 for the parts outside the CDR3, the full variable domain is EAGVTQFPSHSVIEKGQTVTLRCDPISGHDNLYWYRRVMGKEIKFLLHFVKESKQDESGMPNNRFLAERTGGTYSTLKVQPAELEDSGVYFCASSPTLGANVLTFGAGSRLTVL.

This chain links TRBV2 with TRBJ2-2; no clear D. The V end was cut by 1 base, the J end by 3 bases, with 0 bases between. Per the germline V gene, CDR1 is SNHLY and CDR2 is FYNNEI. The CDR3 totals 12 residues. CDR3 DNA: TGTGCCAGCAGTGAAGACACCGGGGAGCTGTTTTTT. The encoded protein is CASSEDTGELFF.

This clonotype has at least ten counts. V is TRBV3-1 and J is TRBJ2-1, with 10 nucleotides matching TRBD2. Trimming at V came to 1 base and at J to 11 bases, leaving 5 bases not matched to a gene. CDR3 length: 14 amino acids. The germline V gene encodes CDR1 LGHDT and CDR2 YNNKEL (reference sequence). The CDR3 here is CASSQGASGGQQFF. CDR3 nucleotide sequence: TGTGCCAGCAGCCAAGGCGCTAGCGGGGGTCAGCAGTTCTTC.

This chain connects TRBV2 to TRBJ2-4, with 7 bases fitting TRBD1. Germline CDR1 reads SNHLY; CDR2 reads FYNNEI. The length of the CDR3 is 14 residues. The trim removed 4 bases at V and 6 bases at J, leaving 6 bases unmatched. The CDR3 here is CASSGQGRGNIQYF. CDR3 nucleotides: TGTGCCAGCAGTGGACAGGGTCGGGGAAACATTCAGTACTTC.

This clonotype turned up a few times. The CDR3 DNA is TGTGCCAGCAGCTTAGATCCCTATCCCACAGATACGCAGTATTTT. It translates to CASSLDPYPTDTQYF. V is TRBV7-2 and J is TRBJ2-3; no clear D. The CDR3 contains 15 residues. Trimming pared 1 base from V and 2 bases from J, leaving 10 bases between. In germline, CDR1 is SGHTA, CDR2 FQGNSA.

The chain links TRBV5-1 to TRBJ2-3, with a tentative D call TRBD2 (5 bases). The CDR3 spans 14 residues. V was clipped by 1 base and J by 6 bases, with 12 bases between them. Looked up from germline, CDR1 is SGHRS and CDR2 is YFSETQ. The CDR3 sequence: CASSLSKIADTQYF. As DNA, the CDR3 is TGCGCCAGCAGCTTGAGTAAGATAGCGGATACGCAGTATTTT.

The gene calls are TRBV2 and TRBJ2-5, with 7 bases aligning to TRBD1. This CDR3 comprises 13 residues. With 7 bases clipped from V and 11 bases from J, the junction kept 13 bases outside the gene matches. The germline gives CDR1 SNHLY, CDR2 FYNNEI. The CDR3 spells CASTGTVWREQYF. Written as DNA, the CDR3 is TGTGCCAGCACTGGGACAGTCTGGCGTGAGCAGTACTTC.

This clonotype was counted a few times. The chain couples TRBV29-1 to TRBJ2-1, with TRBD2 matching over 9 bases. The V gene's germline CDR1 is SQVTM and CDR2 ANQGSEA. The length of the CDR3 is 14 residues. Trimming removed 3 bases from V and 5 bases from J; junction bases left unmatched: 5. The CDR3 DNA reads TGCAGCGTTGACTCGGCTAGCGGGGACAATGAGCAGTTCTTC. This encodes CSVDSASGDNEQFF.

V is TRBV20-1 and J is TRBJ1-1; D is possibly TRBD1 (5 bases). Trimming removed 2 bases from V and 5 bases from J, with 15 bases in between. Germline assignment: CDR1 DFQATT and CDR2 SNEGSKA (reference sequence). This CDR3 is built from 14 residues. As DNA, the CDR3 is TGCAGTGCTAGACAACGGGGGGAAGGGACTGAAGCTTTCTTT. Protein product: CSARQRGEGTEAFF.

The genes are TRBV7-9 and TRBJ1-4; D remains ambiguous. The CDR3 contains 14 residues. The V end lost 1 base, the J end lost 4 bases, and 7 bases lay between the germline ends. From germline, CDR1 is SEHNR and CDR2 FQNEAQ (reference sequence). The CDR3 is CASSLVGFNEKLFF. The CDR3 DNA reads TGTGCCAGCAGCTTAGTGGGATTTAATGAAAAACTGTTTTTT.

J is TRBJ2-7 and V is TRBV20-1; no clear D gene. The germline gives CDR1 DFQATT, CDR2 SNEGSKA (reference sequence). There are 13 residues in the CDR3. Trimming took off 1 base at V and 3 bases at J, with 10 bases between the two ends. The DNA for the CDR3 is TGCAGTGCTAGAGGAAACAGTGGCTACGAGCAGTACTTC. Its translation: CSARGNSGYEQYF.

In DNA, the CDR3 is TGTGCCAGCAGCTTCCGGGACACTTTTAATGAAAAACTGTTTTTT. Translating gives CASSFRDTFNEKLFF. The chain links TRBV7-9 to TRBJ1-4; tentative D call: TRBD1 (6 bases). CDR1 and CDR2 from the germline V gene are SEHNR and FQNEAQ (reference sequence). V dropped 3 bases and J dropped 4 bases, with 12 bases sitting between them. The CDR3 covers 15 residues.

The gene calls are TRBV5-1 and TRBJ2-4; possible D gene TRBD1, 6 bases. Per the germline V gene, CDR1 is SGHRS and CDR2 is YFSETQ. This CDR3 is built from 14 residues. The ends were cut back, 3 bases at V and 3 bases at J, with 10 bases in the middle. The CDR3 nucleotides read TGCGCCAGCAGCTCCATGGACAGCAAAAACATTCAGTACTTC. It encodes CASSSMDSKNIQYF.

This clonotype was detected a few times. A read error may produce the germline difference seen at one junction end. The chain joins TRBV5-6 to TRBJ2-4; 9 bases are a match to TRBD1. The CDR3 has 15 amino acids. Germline V CDR1 and CDR2: SGHDT, YYEEEE. As DNA, the CDR3 is TGTGCCAGCAGCTACAGGGGGCGAGCCAAGAACATTCAGTACTTC. Translated, it gives CASSYRGRAKNIQYF.

The genes are TRBV20-1 and TRBJ2-1; D is unclear. CDR3 length equals 15 residues. Germline CDR1 and CDR2: DFQATT and SNEGSKA (reference sequence). The germline V and J ends were trimmed by 2 bases and 0 bases, with 11 bases remaining between them. CDR3 amino acids: CSARKTGSSYNEQFF. The CDR3 nucleotides are TGCAGTGCTAGAAAGACTGGATCCTCCTACAATGAGCAGTTCTTC.

The V gene is TRBV6-2 or TRBV6-3, the J gene TRBJ2-1, with TRBD2 matching 12 bases. The CDR3 has 15 amino acids. V trimming: 6 bases; J trimming: 5 bases; junction bases outside the gene matches: 5. Germline V gives CDR1 MNHEY, CDR2 SVGEGT. CDR3 nucleotide sequence: TGTGCCAGCAGCCGACTAGCGGGGGCCCACAATGAGCAGTTCTTC. Translation: CASSRLAGAHNEQFF.

The rearrangement uses TRBV29-1 and TRBJ2-1; TRBD2 agrees at 14 bases. Germline assignment: CDR1 SQVTM and CDR2 ANQGSEA. Losses at the gene ends were 7 bases for V and 6 bases for J; bases not matched to a gene: 2. The length of the CDR3 is 13 residues. The CDR3 DNA follows: TGCAGCGGGGGACTAGCGGGGGCCAATGAGCAGTTCTTC. It codes for CSGGLAGANEQFF.

CDR3 region: CASSLESLETQYF. The CDR3 DNA is TGTGCCAGCAGCTTGGAGTCCCTAGAGACCCAGTACTTC. The chain combines TRBV6-1 with TRBJ2-5; D ambiguous. Between the trimmed V and J ends, which lost 6 bases and 4 bases, there was a span of 12 bases. CDR3 length: 13 residues. Germline assignment: CDR1 MNHNS and CDR2 SASEGT.

The J gene is TRBJ2-3, the V gene TRBV6-5; maybe TRBD1 (6 bases). Germline-derived CDR1 and CDR2 are MNHEY and SVGAGI. CDR3 length: 13 amino acids. V lost 7 bases and J 4 bases, leaving 12 bases between the germline ends. The CDR3 DNA follows: TGTGCCAGCACAGCCCCAGGGGCAGATACGCAGTATTTT. Protein product: CASTAPGADTQYF.

The chain joins TRBV3-1 to TRBJ2-5; 8 bases are a match to TRBD1. CDR3 length: 15 amino acids. Germline-derived CDR1 and CDR2 are LGHDT and YNNKEL (reference sequence). V shed 2 bases and J 7 bases; nucleotides not matched to a gene: 9. The CDR3 sequence: CASSQFGQGAGTQYF. The CDR3 region has the DNA TGTGCCAGCAGCCAATTCGGTCAGGGGGCCGGGACCCAGTACTTC.

The V call is TRBV14, the J call TRBJ2-5, with D unresolved. The V gene's germline CDR1 is SGHDN and CDR2 FVKESK. The V and J ends lost 3 bases and 7 bases respectively, with 6 bases between them. The CDR3 contains 11 residues. The CDR3: CASSHTATQYF. CDR3 nucleotide sequence: TGTGCCAGCAGCCACACGGCGACCCAGTACTTC. The complete variable domain, with remaining parts taken from reference TRBV14 and TRBJ2-5, reads EAGVTQFPSHSVIEKGQTVTLRCDPISGHDNLYWYRRVMGKEIKFLLHFVKESKQDESGMPNNRFLAERTGGTYSTLKVQPAELEDSGVYFCASSHTATQYFGPGTRLLVL.

This clonotype occurred a few times. This chain links TRBV29-1 with TRBJ2-5; perhaps TRBD2 as D (7 bases). V lost 8 bases, J lost 1 base, and 14 bases lay in between. The CDR3 is made up of 13 amino acids. Germline V gives CDR1 SQVTM, CDR2 ANQGSEA. In DNA, the CDR3 is TGCAGCACCGGGGGGCTAGGCCAAGAGACCCAGTACTTC. As protein: CSTGGLGQETQYF.

The chain joins TRBV3-1 to TRBJ2-4; 7 positions match TRBD1. Germline-derived CDR1 and CDR2 are LGHDT and YNNKEL (reference sequence). The V and J ends lost 5 bases and 8 bases, in that order; junction bases with no gene match: 9. This CDR3 contains 14 residues. CDR3 DNA sequence: TGTGCCAGCAGCTTCCACAGGGGTTCGGACATTCAGTACTTC. Residues: CASSFHRGSDIQYF.